What follows are 4 T cell receptor beta chains derived from one specimen sequenced in a study of cytomegalovirus exposure and HLA in healthy donors. Repertoires were generated with immunoSEQ multiplex PCR, while TCRdb's copy carries only in-frame clones and drops some. The sample lists 55,000 to 65,000 clones; 95% were seen once. The specimen sequenced was PBMCs. These receptors came from a woman aged 18-29 years in good health and CMV-seropositive.

Regarding this clone: Other nucleotide sequences in the sample specify the same CDR3. The rearrangement links TRBV9 to TRBJ2-5, with 8 bases aligning to TRBD2. The V gene end was trimmed by 2 bases and the J gene end by 5 bases; junction bases not matched to a gene: 5. Germline V gene sequence: CDR1 SGDLS, CDR2 YYNGEE. The CDR3 consists of 14 residues. This chain's CDR3 is CASSVSSGQETQYF. DNA of the CDR3: TGTGCCAGCAGCGTTTCTAGCGGGCAGGAGACCCAGTACTTC.

This chain connects TRBV7-9 to TRBJ2-3; TRBD2 matches 7 bases. V lost 5 bases to trimming and J lost 4 bases; unmatched junction nucleotides: 15. CDR1 is SEHNR and CDR2 is FQNEAQ in the germline V gene (reference sequence). The CDR3 has 17 residues. The DNA for the CDR3 is TGTGCCAGCAGCACCTCGGGGCGGGAGTCCCGATCAGATACGCAGTATTTT. It translates to CASSTSGRESRSDTQYF.

The gene calls are TRBV11-1 and TRBJ2-5; TRBD2 aligns across 7 bases. Per the germline V gene, CDR1 is SGHAT and CDR2 is FQDESV (reference sequence). This CDR3 is 14 amino acids long. V gave up 5 bases and J gave up 7 bases; unmatched junction bases: 10. As DNA, the CDR3 is TGTGCCAGCAGCGGGCTAGCGGCAGTACGGACCCAGTACTTC. This encodes CASSGLAAVRTQYF.

This rearrangement joins TRBV4-2 to TRBJ1-1, with 7 bases identical to TRBD1. V gave up 4 bases and J gave up 1 base; unmatched junction bases: 0. In germline, CDR1 is LGHNA, CDR2 YNFKEQ. CDR3 size: 13 residues. This CDR3 reads CASSPGGNTEAFF. The CDR3, as DNA: TGTGCCAGCAGCCCAGGGGGGAACACTGAAGCTTTCTTT.